The 31 T cell receptor beta chains below were found in one sample sequenced in a study of blood T cell repertoires in COVID-19. Produced via immunoSEQ multiplex PCR; TCRdb's table is partial and in-frame only. The table includes about 69,000 clones, 80% to 85% detected once. Sequenced material: peripheral blood. These receptors all come from a woman of 80 years or more with acute or convalescent COVID-19.

This chain joins TRBV7-9 and TRBJ2-1, with TRBD2 matching over 7 bases. The CDR3 totals 12 residues. The V segment lost 5 bases and the J segment 6 bases; nucleotides outside the gene matches: 1. The germline gives CDR1 SEHNR, CDR2 FQNEAQ (reference sequence). In DNA, the CDR3 is TGTGCCAGCAGCCGGACTAGCAATGAGCAGTTCTTC. Amino acids: CASSRTSNEQFF.

About this clone: A junction boundary mismatches the germline segment, possibly from a read error. V and J are TRBV30 and TRBJ2-5; 10 bases map to TRBD1. There are 15 residues in the CDR3. CDR1 GTSNPN and CDR2 SVGIG come from the germline V gene (reference sequence). The CDR3 is CAWSRQGAAQGTQYF. CDR3 DNA sequence: TGTGCCTGGAGCAGACAGGGGGCTGCCCAAGGGACCCAGTACTTC. Together with reference TRBV30 and TRBJ2-5, the CDR3 gives the full variable domain: SQTIHQWPATLVQPVGSPLSLECTVEGTSNPNLYWYRQAAGRGLQLLFYSVGIGQISSEVPQNLSASRPQDRQFILSSKKLLLSDSGFYLCAWSRQGAAQGTQYFGPGTRLLVL.

V gene TRBV4-1 combines with J gene TRBJ1-2; D call uncertain. CDR1 MGHRA and CDR2 YSYEKL come from the germline V gene. V lost 1 base and J lost 0, with 6 bases in between. This CDR3 is 14 amino acids long. The CDR3 loop is CASSQGPANYGYTF. CDR3 nucleotide sequence: TGCGCCAGCAGCCAAGGTCCAGCTAACTATGGCTACACCTTC.

The V call is TRBV27, the J call TRBJ2-3, with a tentative D call TRBD2 (6 bases). Trimming shortened V by 0 bases and J by 3 bases, and 10 bases separated the two germline ends. Germline values: CDR1 MNHEY, CDR2 SMNVEV (reference sequence). This CDR3 is built from 15 residues. DNA of the CDR3: TGTGCCAGCAGTTTATCGGGCGGGGCTACAGATACGCAGTATTTT. Amino acids: CASSLSGGATDTQYF.

The rearrangement uses TRBV7-4 and TRBJ1-5; 9 bases fit TRBD1. The CDR3 runs to 18 residues. Trimming took 3 bases from V and 7 from J; bases not matched to a gene: 16. Germline CDR1 is SGHVT and CDR2 is SQSDAQ. As DNA, the CDR3 is TGTGCCAGCAGCTTCCCCCGGGGACAGGGCATGGGGTACCAGCCCCAGCATTTT. This encodes CASSFPRGQGMGYQPQHF.

The V gene is TRBV2, the J gene TRBJ2-7; 7 bases map to TRBD1. This CDR3 spans 15 amino acids. Trimming at V came to 3 bases and at J to 3 bases, leaving 8 bases not matched to a gene. Germline CDR1 SNHLY, CDR2 FYNNEI. The CDR3 DNA reads as TGTGCCAGCAGTGACAGGGGGATTACTGGCTACGAGCAGTACTTC. Amino acid sequence: CASSDRGITGYEQYF.

This clone was picked up one time. The V and J genes are TRBV6-5 and TRBJ1-6; 7 positions agree with TRBD1. The CDR3 totals 16 residues. The J segment lost 5 bases and the V segment lost 2 bases, leaving 6 bases of the junction unmatched. CDR1 is MNHEY and CDR2 is SVGAGI in the germline V gene. CDR3: CASSYGSTGHNSPLHF. CDR3 nucleotide sequence: TGTGCCAGCAGTTACGGATCGACAGGGCATAATTCACCCCTCCACTTT.

The chain couples TRBV25-1 to TRBJ2-1; a weak D match, TRBD1 (5 bases). CDR1 and CDR2 from the germline V gene are MGHDK and SYGVNS. The CDR3 consists of 15 residues. The V end lost 3 bases, the J end lost 1 base, and 10 bases lay between the germline ends. CDR3 sequence (DNA): TGTGCCAGCAGTGAGTCCCGACAGTCCTACAATGAGCAGTTCTTC. This codes for CASSESRQSYNEQFF.

V gene TRBV11-2 combines with J gene TRBJ1-4; TRBD1 agrees at 9 bases. Trimming removed 5 bases from V and 8 bases from J; junction bases left unmatched: 9. This CDR3 spans 15 amino acids. Looked up from germline, CDR1 is SGHAT and CDR2 is FQNNGV. The CDR3 spells CASSPRDRAREKLFF. DNA of the CDR3: TGTGCCAGCAGCCCTCGGGACAGGGCTCGAGAAAAACTGTTTTTT.

This chain connects TRBV27 to TRBJ1-2, with 10 bases lining up with TRBD1. The CDR3 sequence is 13 residues long. With V trimmed by 6 bases and J by 8 bases, 6 bases remained unmatched. Looked up from germline, CDR1 is MNHEY and CDR2 is SMNVEV (reference sequence). CDR3 nucleotide sequence: TGTGCCAGCAGGGACAGGGGGGCGAGGGGCTACACCTTC. Translated: CASRDRGARGYTF.

V usage is TRBV4-1 and J usage is TRBJ2-1; TRBD2 matches at 7 bases. The CDR3 length is 18 residues. Germline V gene data show CDR1 as MGHRA and CDR2 as YSYEKL. V was clipped by 2 bases and J by 7 bases; unmatched bases: 17. CDR3 sequence reads: CASSQNWRASGIGNEQFF. The CDR3 DNA is TGCGCCAGCAGCCAAAATTGGAGGGCTAGCGGAATAGGGAATGAGCAGTTCTTC.

The chain uses TRBV7-8 and TRBJ1-2; TRBD1 aligns across 9 bases. CDR1 and CDR2 (germline): SGHVS, FQNEAQ. The J segment lost 6 bases and the V segment lost 8 bases, leaving 13 bases of the junction unmatched. There are 15 residues in the CDR3. The CDR3 sequence: CASGRVGQGTHGYTF. For the CDR3, the DNA is TGTGCCAGCGGGAGGGTCGGACAGGGGACCCATGGCTACACCTTC.

J is TRBJ1-5 and V is TRBV6-1; D might be TRBD1 (5 bases). The V gene's germline CDR1 is MNHNS and CDR2 SASEGT. The ends were cut back, 4 bases at V and 4 bases at J, with 20 bases in the middle. This CDR3 has 17 residues. The CDR3 DNA reads as TGTGCCAGCAGTGGTTTAGGGGACTCCAGAGGGAATCAGCCCCAGCATTTT. Protein sequence: CASSGLGDSRGNQPQHF.

The V call is TRBV9, the J call TRBJ1-4; D might be TRBD1 (5 bases). The V end lost 5 bases, the J end lost 2 bases, and 10 bases lay between the germline ends. The CDR3 has 14 residues. Germline lookup yields CDR1 SGDLS and CDR2 YYNGEE. CDR3 sequence (DNA): TGTGCCAGCAGTCGTGGGGCGACTAATGAAAAACTGTTTTTT. It codes for CASSRGATNEKLFF.

The chain uses TRBV6-4 and TRBJ2-1, with TRBD2 as a possible D gene (7 bases). Germline lookup yields CDR1 MRHNA and CDR2 SNTAGT. There are 14 residues in the CDR3. Trimming pared 0 bases from V and 9 bases from J, leaving 12 bases between. The CDR3 nucleotides are TGTGCCAGCAGTGACTCCGGGGGGCAGGGTGAGCAGTTCTTC. Protein sequence: CASSDSGGQGEQFF.

The chain links TRBV7-9 to TRBJ1-5; D uncertain. V dropped 2 bases and J dropped 2 bases, with 10 bases sitting between them. The CDR3 runs to 15 residues. CDR1 and CDR2 from the germline V gene are SEHNR and FQNEAQ (reference sequence). The CDR3 coding sequence is TGTGCCAGCAGCTTATCAGGAGGTGGCAATCAGCCCCAGCATTTT. The encoded protein is CASSLSGGGNQPQHF.

The V and J genes are TRBV7-8 and TRBJ1-5; possibly TRBD1 for D (6 bases). The CDR3 extends over 13 amino acids. Trimming cost V 2 bases and J 6 bases, with 8 bases left between them. CDR1 and CDR2 (germline): SGHVS, FQNEAQ. CDR3: CASSLQGSQPQHF. In nucleotides, the CDR3 is TGTGCCAGCAGCTTACAGGGGAGTCAGCCCCAGCATTTT.

The genes are TRBV27 and TRBJ2-7; a weak D match, TRBD1 (5 bases). CDR1 is MNHEY, CDR2 SMNVEV, per germline (reference sequence). The CDR3 is 19 amino acids. Trimming shortened V by 3 bases and J by 3 bases, and 27 bases separated the two germline ends. Here the CDR3 DNA reads TGTGCCAGCAGTTTTCGTGGTCAGGGATTTCAGCCGGTGTTCTACGAGCAGTACTTC. This codes for CASSFRGQGFQPVFYEQYF.

V is TRBV3-1 (or the pseudogene TRBV3-2) and J is TRBJ2-6; D perhaps matches TRBD2 (6 bases). Germline loops: CDR1 LGHDT, CDR2 YNNKEL (reference sequence). This CDR3 is 15 amino acids long. The V and J ends lost 4 bases and 1 base respectively, with 8 bases between them. The CDR3 region is CASSPGGSGANVLTF. CDR3 in DNA: TGTGCCAGCAGCCCTGGAGGGTCTGGGGCCAACGTCCTGACTTTC.

This clone was picked up one time. V usage is TRBV5-4 and J usage is TRBJ1-1, with 7 bases matching TRBD1. The CDR3 is made up of 14 amino acids. The V gene's germline CDR1 is SGHNT and CDR2 YYREEE (reference sequence). V gave up 3 bases and J gave up 7 bases; unmatched junction bases: 9. The CDR3 DNA sequence: TGTGCCAGCAGCTCACGCAGGGGGACAAATGAAGCTTTCTTT. The encoded protein is CASSSRRGTNEAFF.

On this clone: The junction differs from germline at one of its ends, possibly a read error. The CDR3 sequence: CASSLGSGGVTDTQYF. In nucleotides, the CDR3 is TGTGCTAGCAGCTTGGGTAGCGGGGGGGTCACAGATACGCAGTATTTT. The chain recombines TRBV7-7 with TRBJ2-3, with 11 bases aligning to TRBD2. The CDR3 is 16 residues long. Germline assignment: CDR1 SSHAT and CDR2 FNYEAQ (reference sequence).

J is TRBJ1-5 and V is TRBV5-6; 8 bases align to TRBD1. The ends lost 6 bases at V and 3 bases at J; junction bases unmatched: 11. The CDR3 sequence is 16 residues long. Germline assignment: CDR1 SGHDT and CDR2 YYEEEE. The CDR3 DNA reads TGTGCCAGCACCAAAGGGTGGACAGGGCCCAATCAGCCCCAGCATTTT. It encodes CASTKGWTGPNQPQHF.

The V gene is TRBV29-1, the J gene TRBJ1-1; TRBD1 aligns across 10 bases. The CDR3 runs to 13 residues. The V gene's germline CDR1 is SQVTM and CDR2 ANQGSEA. V was pared by 8 bases and J by 3 bases, with 6 bases of the junction left unmatched. The CDR3 bases are TGCAGCCTCCAGACAGGGGGCGACACTGAAGCTTTCTTT. Amino acid sequence: CSLQTGGDTEAFF.

The V and J genes are TRBV3-1 (or the pseudogene TRBV3-2) and TRBJ1-2, with TRBD1 matching over 7 bases. This CDR3 is 15 amino acids long. Trimming cost V 4 bases and J 3 bases; bases outside gene matches: 8. CDR1 and CDR2 (germline): LGHDT, YNNKEL (reference sequence). The CDR3, as DNA: TGTGCCAGCAGCCCCAGACAGGGTAATGACTATGGCTACACCTTC. It specifies CASSPRQGNDYGYTF.

This clone has a handful of counts. Germline is not matched at one junction end, which may reflect a read error. J is TRBJ2-3 and V is TRBV2, with D perhaps TRBD1 (5 bases). Germline values: CDR1 SNHLY, CDR2 FYNNEI. The CDR3 contains 15 residues. The DNA of the CDR3 is TGTGCCAGCAGCGAAGAAGGGGATGGCACAGATACGCAGTATTTT. Its protein product is CASSEEGDGTDTQYF.

The gene calls are TRBV19 and TRBJ2-5, with no clear D. CDR3 length: 12 residues. V gave up 5 bases and J gave up 2 bases, with 6 bases separating them. Germline V CDR1 and CDR2: LNHDA, SQIVND (reference sequence). CDR3 coding DNA: TGTGCCAGTAGTGGGCAGCAAGAGACCCAGTACTTC. Its protein product is CASSGQQETQYF. Supplemented by reference TRBV19 and TRBJ2-5, the full variable domain reads DGGITQSPKYLFRKEGQNVTLSCEQNLNHDAMYWYRQDPGQGLRLIYYSQIVNDFQKGDIAEGYSVSREKKESFPLTVTSAQKNPTAFYLCASSGQQETQYFGPGTRLLVL.

Only a few counts were recorded for this clone. The V call is TRBV2, the J call TRBJ1-2, with 9 bases identical to TRBD1. Germline values: CDR1 SNHLY, CDR2 FYNNEI. Trimming removed 5 bases from V and 4 bases from J; junction bases left unmatched: 11. CDR3 length: 16 residues. The CDR3 DNA follows: TGTGCCAGCAGTCCGCGGACAGGGGCGGTTTCCTATGGCTACACCTTC. It encodes CASSPRTGAVSYGYTF.

The chain links TRBV12-3 or TRBV12-4 to TRBJ1-1; D is ambiguous. V lost 6 bases and J 11 bases, leaving 13 bases between the germline ends. There are 11 residues in the CDR3. CDR3: CASRPGSGAFF. The CDR3 nucleotides are TGTGCCAGCAGGCCGGGGAGTGGGGCTTTCTTT.

The chain carries TRBV15 and TRBJ1-2; possibly TRBD1 for D (5 bases). The germline CDR1 and CDR2 sequences are LNHNV and YYDKDF (reference sequence). V was trimmed by 2 bases and J by 5 bases, leaving 18 bases between them. This CDR3 is built from 16 residues. CDR3 coding DNA: TGTGCCACCAGCAGACACAGGAAACAAACCCCTTATGGCTACACCTTC. Translating gives CATSRHRKQTPYGYTF.

CDR3 amino acids: CASRVGGANTIYF. CDR3 nucleotide sequence: TGTGCCAGCAGGGTCGGAGGAGCGAACACCATATATTTT. V gene TRBV25-1 combines with J gene TRBJ1-3; D remains ambiguous. CDR3 size: 13 residues. V lost 6 bases to trimming and J lost 7 bases, with 13 bases between them. Germline values: CDR1 MGHDK, CDR2 SYGVNS.

The rearrangement links TRBV11-2 to TRBJ2-2, with D perhaps TRBD1 (5 bases). Per the germline V gene, CDR1 is SGHAT and CDR2 is FQNNGV. V was cut by 5 bases and J by 6 bases, with 19 bases left in between. The CDR3 is made up of 16 amino acids. The CDR3 region is CASSPLADIRSGELFF. Written as DNA, the CDR3 is TGTGCCAGCAGCCCCTTGGCGGACATAAGGTCCGGGGAGCTGTTTTTT.